One sample yielded the 13 T cell receptor beta chains listed below, sequenced in a study of T cells in localized non-small cell lung cancer. The protocol was immunoSEQ multiplex PCR, while the TCRdb copy is restricted to in-frame clones and leaves out a portion. The sample includes 25,000 to 30,000 clones, about 80% of them seen just once. The sequenced sample was peripheral blood mononuclear cells, obtained before any cancer treatment. Receptor source: a man aged 35 to 70 with stage III lung adenocarcinoma.

V is TRBV6-4 and J is TRBJ1-2; D gene uncertain. V dropped 8 bases and J dropped 4 bases, with 20 bases sitting between them. The CDR3 length is 15 residues. CDR1 and CDR2 from the germline V gene are MRHNA and SNTAGT. Here the CDR3 reads CASLKKDGHLYGYTF. The DNA for the CDR3 is TGTGCCAGCCTAAAAAAGGACGGGCATCTCTATGGCTACACCTTC.

The rearrangement links TRBV30 to TRBJ2-2, with D possibly matching TRBD2 (5 bases). Germline V gives CDR1 GTSNPN, CDR2 SVGIG (reference sequence). This CDR3 has 14 residues. Trimming removed 8 bases at V and 0 bases at J, with 13 bases between. The CDR3 region has the DNA TGTGCCAGAGAGGGCCATTCGAACACCGGGGAGCTGTTTTTT. It codes for CAREGHSNTGELFF.

V and J are TRBV5-1 and TRBJ1-1; D not resolved. The CDR3 length is 13 residues. The germline CDR1 and CDR2 sequences are SGHRS and YFSETQ. The germline V and J ends were trimmed by 4 bases and 5 bases, with 12 bases remaining between them. For the CDR3, the DNA is TGCGCCAGCAGCCCCGAAACTAGGACTGAAGCTTTCTTT. Translated: CASSPETRTEAFF.

The chain uses TRBV11-2 and TRBJ2-3; D unresolved. CDR3 length equals 12 residues. Germline V gives CDR1 SGHAT, CDR2 FQNNGV. V lost 6 bases, J lost 4 bases, and 8 bases lay in between. CDR3 DNA: TGTGCCAGCAGTGGCAGCTCAGATACGCAGTATTTT. The encoded protein is CASSGSSDTQYF.

V and J are TRBV14 and TRBJ2-2; D is unclear. The CDR3 covers 15 residues. Germline CDR1 SGHDN, CDR2 FVKESK. V was cut by 1 base and J by 4 bases, with 10 bases left in between. CDR3 DNA: TGTGCCAGCAGCCAAGTAGGCGCAGTCACCGGGGAGCTGTTTTTT. Its translation: CASSQVGAVTGELFF. Combining the CDR3 with reference TRBV14 and TRBJ2-2 gives the whole variable domain EAGVTQFPSHSVIEKGQTVTLRCDPISGHDNLYWYRRVMGKEIKFLLHFVKESKQDESGMPNNRFLAERTGGTYSTLKVQPAELEDSGVYFCASSQVGAVTGELFFGEGSRLTVL.

The chain carries TRBV6-1 and TRBJ2-2; D perhaps matches TRBD1 (5 bases). This CDR3 has 12 residues. V lost 8 bases, J lost 6 bases, and 10 bases lay in between. CDR1 and CDR2 (germline): MNHNS, SASEGT. The CDR3 sequence: CASEWGAGELFF. The DNA of the CDR3 is TGTGCCAGCGAATGGGGCGCCGGGGAGCTGTTTTTT.

This clone was found once. The gene calls are TRBV4-1 and TRBJ1-2, with 10 positions matching TRBD1. CDR3 size: 15 residues. The V gene end was trimmed by 4 bases and the J gene end by 5 bases; junction bases not matched to a gene: 7. Per the germline V gene, CDR1 is MGHRA and CDR2 is YSYEKL. Written as DNA, the CDR3 is TGCGCCAGCAGCCCAGGGACAGGGGTCCCTTATGGCTACACCTTC. Amino acid sequence: CASSPGTGVPYGYTF.

This sequence joins TRBV5-6 and TRBJ2-3; the D is unclear. V was pared by 1 base and J by 3 bases, with 6 bases between. This CDR3 region has 13 residues. Germline V CDR1 and CDR2: SGHDT, YYEEEE. CDR3 in DNA: TGTGCCAGCAGCTTGATCCCGACAGATACGCAGTATTTT. Amino acid sequence: CASSLIPTDTQYF.

The V and J genes are TRBV27 and TRBJ1-3; no reliable D call. CDR1 is MNHEY, CDR2 SMNVEV, per germline (reference sequence). This CDR3 has 15 amino acids. Trimming pared 3 bases from V and 4 bases from J, leaving 13 bases between. The DNA of the CDR3 is TGTGCCAGCAGTTTTTACCCCCCTGGGGGAAACACCATATATTTT. Amino acids: CASSFYPPGGNTIYF.

This chain links TRBV7-9 with TRBJ1-1, with D possibly being TRBD1 (5 bases). Germline V CDR1 and CDR2: SEHNR, FQNEAQ (reference sequence). The CDR3 spans 15 residues. With 5 bases removed from V and 3 bases from J, the gap between germline ends came to 16 bases. CDR3 nucleotides: TGTGCCAGCAGCCAGCGTGGGACTGGGGACACTGAAGCTTTCTTT. Amino acids: CASSQRGTGDTEAFF. The full variable domain, with the rest looked up from reference TRBV7-9 and TRBJ1-1, is DTGVSQNPRHKITKRGQNVTFRCDPISEHNRLYWYRQTLGQGPEFLTYFQNEAQLEKSRLLSDRFSAERPKGSFSTLEIQRTEQGDSAMYLCASSQRGTGDTEAFFGQGTRLTVV.

The gene calls are TRBV7-3 and TRBJ2-7; D not certain. Deletions cut 4 bases from V and 3 bases from J, with 16 bases between. CDR1 is SGHTA and CDR2 is FQGTGA in the germline V gene. This CDR3 comprises 15 residues. The CDR3 DNA sequence: TGTGCCAGCAGCTCCGGGCCGTCACGCAGCTACGAGCAGTACTTC. It is translated as CASSSGPSRSYEQYF.

Only a few counts were recorded for this clone. The chain has TRBV5-1 and TRBJ1-6; D is possibly TRBD1 (5 bases). CDR1 and CDR2 (germline): SGHRS, YFSETQ. Trimming removed 4 bases from V and 8 bases from J, with 13 bases in between. CDR3 length: 14 residues. The chain's CDR3 is CASSPGGSDSPLHF. In DNA form, the CDR3 reads TGCGCCAGCAGCCCTGGGGGGAGTGATTCACCCCTCCACTTT.

CDR3 DNA: TGCAGCGTTGTTAACCTAGGGGAGACCCAGTACTTC. Translated, it gives CSVVNLGETQYF. The chain joins TRBV29-1 to TRBJ2-5; D gene uncertain. CDR1 is SQVTM and CDR2 is ANQGSEA in the germline V gene. The V end was cut by 4 bases, the J end by 5 bases, with 11 bases between. CDR3 length equals 12 residues. The entire variable domain, with the rest obtained from reference TRBV29-1 and TRBJ2-5, is as follows: SAVISQKPSRDICQRGTSLTIQCQVDSQVTMMFWYRQQPGQSLTLIATANQGSEATYESGFVIDKFPISRPNLTFSTLTVSNMSPEDSSIYLCSVVNLGETQYFGPGTRLLVL.